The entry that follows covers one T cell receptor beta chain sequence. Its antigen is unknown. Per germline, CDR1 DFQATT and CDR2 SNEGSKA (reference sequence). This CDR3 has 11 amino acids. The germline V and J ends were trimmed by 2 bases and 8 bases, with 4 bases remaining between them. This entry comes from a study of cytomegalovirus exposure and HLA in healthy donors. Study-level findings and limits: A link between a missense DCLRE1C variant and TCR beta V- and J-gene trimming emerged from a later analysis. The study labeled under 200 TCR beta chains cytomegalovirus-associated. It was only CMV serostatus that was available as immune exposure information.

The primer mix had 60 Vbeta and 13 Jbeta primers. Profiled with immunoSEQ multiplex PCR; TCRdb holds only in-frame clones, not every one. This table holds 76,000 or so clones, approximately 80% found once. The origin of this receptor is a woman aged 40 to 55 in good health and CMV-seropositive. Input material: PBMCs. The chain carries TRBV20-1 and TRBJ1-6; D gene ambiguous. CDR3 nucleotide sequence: TGCAGTGCTAGAACAGATTCACCCCTCCACTTT. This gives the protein CSARTDSPLHF.